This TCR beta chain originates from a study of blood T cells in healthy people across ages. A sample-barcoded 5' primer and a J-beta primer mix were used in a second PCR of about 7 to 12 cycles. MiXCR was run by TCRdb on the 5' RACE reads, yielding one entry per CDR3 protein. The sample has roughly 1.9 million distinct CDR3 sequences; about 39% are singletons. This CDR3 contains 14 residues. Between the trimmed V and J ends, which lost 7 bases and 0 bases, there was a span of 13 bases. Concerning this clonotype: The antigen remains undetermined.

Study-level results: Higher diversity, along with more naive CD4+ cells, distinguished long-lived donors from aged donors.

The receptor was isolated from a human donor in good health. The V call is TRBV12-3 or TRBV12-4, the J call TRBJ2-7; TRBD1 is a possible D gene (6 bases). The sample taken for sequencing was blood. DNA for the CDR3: TGTGCCAGCAAACGGACAGCGGCCTCCTACGAGCAGTACTTC. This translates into CASKRTAASYEQYF.